This TCR beta chain appears in the sequencing data of a study of CD8+ T cells in alopecia areata. It was cDNA, reverse transcribed from extracted RNA, that served as the sequencing template. The assay was immunoSEQ multiplex PCR, and TCRdb's table has in-frame clones only and misses some. The data show roughly 170,000 clones, around 50% seen once. V was clipped by 3 bases and J by 3 bases, with 3 bases between them. The CDR3 totals 12 residues. Per germline, CDR1 SNHLY and CDR2 FYNNEI. Treatment denoted: oral pan-JAK inhibitor, 5-10 mg twice daily. This receptor was taken from a human donor with alopecia areata. The chain is built from TRBV2 and TRBJ2-1; D gene unclear. Sequencing was performed on CD8+ T cells sorted from blood, taken at week 24, from a patient treated with tofacitinib. The CDR3 DNA reads TGTGCCAGCAGTGATTACTACAATGAGCAGTTCTTC. Translation: CASSDYYNEQFF.